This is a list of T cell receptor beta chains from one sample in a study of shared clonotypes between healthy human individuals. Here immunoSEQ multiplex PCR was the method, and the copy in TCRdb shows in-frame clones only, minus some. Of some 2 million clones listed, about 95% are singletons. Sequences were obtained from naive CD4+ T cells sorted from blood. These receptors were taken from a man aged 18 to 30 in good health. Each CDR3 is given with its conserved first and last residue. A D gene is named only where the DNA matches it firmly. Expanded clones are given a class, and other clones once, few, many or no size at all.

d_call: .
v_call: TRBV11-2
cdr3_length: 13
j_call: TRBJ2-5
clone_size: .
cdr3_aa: CASRMPSKETQYF
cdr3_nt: TGTGCCAGCCGGATGCCTTCCAAAGAGACCCAGTACTTC

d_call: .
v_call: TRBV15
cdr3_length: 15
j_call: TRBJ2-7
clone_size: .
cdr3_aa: CATSRPTPVAYEQYF
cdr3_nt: TGTGCCACCAGCAGACCGACACCCGTAGCCTACGAGCAGTACTTC

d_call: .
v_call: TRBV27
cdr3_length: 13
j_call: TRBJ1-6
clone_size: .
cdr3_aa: CASSSGAGSPLHF
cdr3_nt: TGTGCCAGCAGTTCGGGAGCGGGGTCACCCCTCCACTTT

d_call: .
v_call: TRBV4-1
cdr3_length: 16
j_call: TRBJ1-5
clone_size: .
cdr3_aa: CASSQEGGHSNQPQHF
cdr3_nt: TGCGCCAGCAGCCAAGAGGGGGGGCATAGCAATCAGCCCCAGCATTTT

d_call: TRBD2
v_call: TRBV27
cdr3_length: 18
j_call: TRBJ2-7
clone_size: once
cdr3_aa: CASSLSRPGLAVAHEQYF
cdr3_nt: TGTGCCAGCAGTTTATCCCGCCCCGGACTAGCGGTGGCCCACGAGCAGTACTTC

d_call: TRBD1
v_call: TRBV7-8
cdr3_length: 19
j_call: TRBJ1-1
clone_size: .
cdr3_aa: CASSLVRDGGGGKDTEAFF
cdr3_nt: TGTGCCAGCAGCTTAGTTCGGGATGGTGGAGGGGGCAAGGACACTGAAGCTTTCTTT

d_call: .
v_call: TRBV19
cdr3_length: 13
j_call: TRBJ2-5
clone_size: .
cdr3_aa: CAVGELGRETQYF
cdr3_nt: TGTGCCGTGGGGGAGCTCGGGAGAGAGACCCAGTACTTC

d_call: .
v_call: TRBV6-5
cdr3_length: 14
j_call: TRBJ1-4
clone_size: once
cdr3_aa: CASRTTGKGEKLFF
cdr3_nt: TGTGCCAGCAGAACTACAGGGAAGGGTGAAAAACTGTTTTTT

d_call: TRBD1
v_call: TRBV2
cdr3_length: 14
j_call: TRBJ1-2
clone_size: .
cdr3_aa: CASSGQGTNYGYTF
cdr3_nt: TGTGCCAGCAGTGGACAGGGTACTAACTATGGCTACACCTTC

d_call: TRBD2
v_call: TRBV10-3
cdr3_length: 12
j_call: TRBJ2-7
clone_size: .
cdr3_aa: CAISEWGGEQYF
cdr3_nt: TGTGCCATCAGTGAGTGGGGGGGCGAGCAGTACTTC

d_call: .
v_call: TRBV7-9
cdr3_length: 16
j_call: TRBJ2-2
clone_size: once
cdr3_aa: CASSLVFQKNTGELFF
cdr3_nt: TGTGCCAGCAGCTTAGTCTTCCAGAAAAACACCGGGGAGCTGTTTTTT

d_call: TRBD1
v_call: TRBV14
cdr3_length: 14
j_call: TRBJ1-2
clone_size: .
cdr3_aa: CASSPQTGIPGYTF
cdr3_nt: TGTGCCAGCAGCCCACAGACAGGGATCCCCGGCTACACCTTC

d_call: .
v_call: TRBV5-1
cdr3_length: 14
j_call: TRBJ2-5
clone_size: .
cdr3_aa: CASSGGGSQETQYF
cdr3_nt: TGCGCCAGCAGCGGTGGGGGGTCCCAAGAGACCCAGTACTTC

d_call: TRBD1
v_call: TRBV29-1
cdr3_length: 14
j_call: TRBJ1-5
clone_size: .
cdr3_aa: CSVLGQGKEQPQHF
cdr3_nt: TGCAGCGTTCTGGGACAGGGGAAGGAACAGCCCCAGCATTTT

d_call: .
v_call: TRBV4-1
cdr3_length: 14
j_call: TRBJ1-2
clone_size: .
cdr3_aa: CASSQERGSYGYTF
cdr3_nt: TGCGCCAGCAGCCAAGAACGGGGGAGCTATGGCTACACCTTC

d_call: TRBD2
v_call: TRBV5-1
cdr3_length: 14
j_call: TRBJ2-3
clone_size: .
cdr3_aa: CASSGGRAVDTQYF
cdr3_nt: TGCGCCAGCAGCGGCGGGAGGGCTGTAGATACGCAGTATTTT

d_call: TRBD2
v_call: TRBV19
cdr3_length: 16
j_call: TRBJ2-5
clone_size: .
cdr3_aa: CASRNKVAGGQETQYF
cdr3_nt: TGTGCCAGTAGAAACAAAGTGGCGGGGGGACAAGAGACCCAGTACTTC

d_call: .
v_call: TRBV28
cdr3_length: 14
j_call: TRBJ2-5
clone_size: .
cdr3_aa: CASVGGGHQETQYF
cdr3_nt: TGTGCCAGCGTGGGCGGGGGACATCAAGAGACCCAGTACTTC

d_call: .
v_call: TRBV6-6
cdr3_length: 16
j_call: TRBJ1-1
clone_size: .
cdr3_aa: CASSYSQGISITEAFF
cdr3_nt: TGTGCCAGCAGTTACTCCCAGGGTATATCAATCACTGAAGCTTTCTTT

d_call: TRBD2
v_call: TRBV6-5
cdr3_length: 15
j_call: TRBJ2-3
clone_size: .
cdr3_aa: CASSQTSGRSDTQYF
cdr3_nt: TGTGCCAGCAGTCAGACTAGCGGGAGGTCAGATACGCAGTATTTT

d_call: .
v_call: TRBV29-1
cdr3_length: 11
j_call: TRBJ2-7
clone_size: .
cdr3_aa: CSVALSYEQYF
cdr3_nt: TGCAGCGTTGCTCTATCCTACGAGCAGTACTTC

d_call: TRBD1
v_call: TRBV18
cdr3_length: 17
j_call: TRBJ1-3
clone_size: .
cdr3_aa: CASSPVPGQGSGNTIYF
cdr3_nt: TGTGCCAGCTCACCAGTCCCGGGACAGGGCTCTGGAAACACCATATATTTT

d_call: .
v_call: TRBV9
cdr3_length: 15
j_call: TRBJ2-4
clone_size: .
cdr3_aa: CASSDGRVAKNIQYF
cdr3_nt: TGTGCCAGCAGCGACGGCAGGGTTGCCAAAAACATTCAGTACTTC

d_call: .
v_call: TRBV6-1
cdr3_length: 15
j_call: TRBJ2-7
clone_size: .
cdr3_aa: CASSESRLGRNEQYF
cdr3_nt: TGTGCCAGCAGTGAATCGCGTCTCGGAAGAAACGAGCAGTACTTC

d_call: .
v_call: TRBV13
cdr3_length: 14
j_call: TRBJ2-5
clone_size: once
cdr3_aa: CASSFPGAQETQYF
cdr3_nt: TGTGCCAGCAGCTTTCCCGGGGCACAAGAGACCCAGTACTTC

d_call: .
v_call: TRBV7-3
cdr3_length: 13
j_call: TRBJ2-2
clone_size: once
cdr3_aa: CASSSQATGELFF
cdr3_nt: TGTGCCAGCAGCTCCCAGGCGACCGGGGAGCTGTTTTTT

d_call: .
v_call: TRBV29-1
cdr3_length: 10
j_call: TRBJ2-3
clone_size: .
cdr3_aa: CSVLRDTQYF
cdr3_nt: TGCAGCGTCCTACGGGATACGCAGTATTTT

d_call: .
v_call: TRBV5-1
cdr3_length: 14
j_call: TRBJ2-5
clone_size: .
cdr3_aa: CASSLTEGGETQYF
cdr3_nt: TGCGCCAGCAGCTTGACGGAGGGAGGAGAGACCCAGTACTTC

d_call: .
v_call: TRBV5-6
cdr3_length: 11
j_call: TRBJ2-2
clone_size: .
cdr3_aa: CASSATGELFF
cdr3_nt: TGTGCCAGCAGCGCAACCGGGGAGCTGTTTTTT

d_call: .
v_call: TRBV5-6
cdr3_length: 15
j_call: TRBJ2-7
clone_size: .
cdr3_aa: CASGQRGPKFYEQYF
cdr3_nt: TGTGCCAGCGGCCAGAGGGGACCCAAATTCTACGAGCAGTACTTC

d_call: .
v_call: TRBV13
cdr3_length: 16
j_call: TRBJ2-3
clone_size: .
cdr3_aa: CASSFLHSREADTQYF
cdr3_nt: TGTGCCAGCAGCTTTCTCCACTCCAGGGAAGCAGATACGCAGTATTTT

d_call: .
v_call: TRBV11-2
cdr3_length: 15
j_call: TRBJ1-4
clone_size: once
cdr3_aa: CASSFAGFVNEKLFF
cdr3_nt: TGTGCCAGCAGCTTCGCAGGGTTCGTTAATGAAAAACTGTTTTTT

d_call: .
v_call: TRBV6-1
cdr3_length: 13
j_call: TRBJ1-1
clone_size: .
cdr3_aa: CASSPRTGTEAFF
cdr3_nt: TGTGCCAGCAGTCCCCGGACGGGCACTGAAGCTTTCTTT